A selection of T cell receptor beta chains follows, all from one sample in a study of T-cell reconstitution after alpha-beta-depleted transplantation in children. TCRdb used MiXCR to reprocess the PCR reads, holding one entry per CDR3 protein. The sample gives hundreds of thousands of distinct CDR3 sequences, approximately 12% of which show up once; under 7% is in the top ten. The sequences come from PBMCs from the stem cell graft donor, collected from the stem cell graft. All receptors come from a human donor who donated a stem cell graft to a child with combined immunodeficiency. The CDR3 runs from the conserved cysteine through the conserved F or W. D genes are given only for firm matches. Size tells how often a clone was seen (once, few, many) or the class of an expanded clone, and some rows leave it out.

CAAGSGTGELFF,TGTGCGGCGGGTTCGGGGACCGGGGAGCTGTTTTTT,.,TRBV6-5,TRBJ2-2,few
CATSDMTSARAQYF,TGTGCCACCAGTGATATGACTAGCGCCCGAGCGCAGTATTTT,TRBD2,TRBV24-1,TRBJ2-3,.
CASRRESTDTQYF,TGCGCCAGTCGACGGGAAAGCACAGATACGCAGTATTTT,.,TRBV5-1,TRBJ2-3,few
CASSQTDRADQPQHF,TGCGCCAGCAGCCAAACGGACAGGGCAGATCAGCCCCAGCATTTT,TRBD1,TRBV4-3,TRBJ1-5,few
CASSSRGWGRETQYF,TGTGCCAGCAGCAGCCGCGGGTGGGGAAGGGAGACCCAGTACTTC,.,TRBV3-1,TRBJ2-5,.
CSATNLAGTQETQYF,TGCAGTGCTACTAATTTAGCGGGGACACAAGAGACCCAGTACTTC,TRBD2,TRBV20-1,TRBJ2-5,few
CASSLVRSSWSYNEQFF,TGTGCCAGCAGCTTAGTTCGATCTAGCTGGTCCTACAATGAGCAGTTCTTC,.,TRBV11-1,TRBJ2-1,.
CASSYEGRSGANVLTF,TGTGCCAGCAGTTACGAAGGGAGATCTGGGGCCAACGTCCTGACTTTC,.,TRBV6-5,TRBJ2-6,many
CATRDRTDNEQFF,TGTGCCACCAGAGACAGGACTGACAATGAGCAGTTCTTC,.,TRBV15,TRBJ2-1,.
CASSRRTGSSYNEQFF,TGTGCCAGCAGTCGAAGGACAGGGAGCTCCTACAATGAGCAGTTCTTC,TRBD1,TRBV27,TRBJ2-1,many
CASSQRGSNTGELFF,TGTGCCAGCAGCCAAAGGGGTTCGAACACCGGGGAGCTGTTTTTT,.,TRBV4-2,TRBJ2-2,few
CASSSISGANVLTF,TGTGCCAGCAGCAGCATCTCTGGGGCCAACGTCCTGACTTTC,.,TRBV6-4,TRBJ2-6,many
CASSPPTGEVEAFF,TGTGCCAGCTCACCACCGACAGGGGAAGTTGAAGCTTTCTTT,TRBD1,TRBV18,TRBJ1-1,few
CASSLRQGSTDTQYF,TGTGCCAGCAGTTTAAGACAGGGGAGCACAGATACGCAGTATTTT,TRBD1,TRBV27,TRBJ2-3,many
CSIRTGVDTEAFF,TGCAGCATACGGACAGGGGTGGACACTGAAGCTTTCTTT,TRBD1,TRBV29-1,TRBJ1-1,few
CASSLRDRGHEQFF,TGCGCCAGCAGCCTCCGGGACAGGGGGCATGAGCAGTTCTTC,TRBD1,TRBV5-1,TRBJ2-1,few
CASTSGIYEQYF,TGTGCCAGCACTAGCGGGATTTACGAGCAGTACTTC,TRBD2,TRBV5-6,TRBJ2-7,many
CASSYSAKQYF,TGTGCCAGCAGTTATTCGGCGAAGCAGTACTTC,.,TRBV6-6,TRBJ2-7,few
CASSHLTGDTEAFF,TGTGCCAGCAGCCATTTAACAGGGGACACTGAAGCTTTCTTT,TRBD1,TRBV5-6,TRBJ1-1,many
CASSQDVPSGGRDTQYF,TGCGCCAGCAGCCAAGATGTACCTAGCGGGGGGAGAGATACGCAGTATTTT,TRBD2,TRBV4-3,TRBJ2-3,.
CASSERPGSNQPQHF,TGTGCCAGCAGCGAGCGGCCCGGGAGCAATCAGCCCCAGCATTTT,.,TRBV7-2,TRBJ1-5,few
CASSYDLRFISGYTF,TGTGCCAGCAGTTACGATTTAAGGTTTATAAGTGGCTACACCTTC,.,TRBV6-5,TRBJ1-2,.
CATSGVSYSASQPQHF,TGTGCCACTTCAGGGGTTTCCTACAGTGCATCTCAGCCCCAGCATTTT,.,TRBV6-1,TRBJ1-5,.
CSVGNRGYSNQPQHF,TGCAGCGTTGGGAACAGGGGTTATAGCAATCAGCCCCAGCATTTT,TRBD1,TRBV29-1,TRBJ1-5,many
CASRGLHEQFF,TGCGCCAGCAGGGGGTTGCACGAGCAGTTCTTC,.,TRBV5-1,TRBJ2-1,.
CSVSPLFSYNEQFF,TGCAGCGTTTCACCGCTGTTCTCCTACAATGAGCAGTTCTTC,.,TRBV29-1,TRBJ2-1,many
CSVVGTSSDTQYF,TGCAGCGTTGTGGGGACTAGTTCAGATACGCAGTATTTT,TRBD2,TRBV29-1,TRBJ2-3,many
CATELTDTQYF,TGTGCCACCGAACTCACAGATACGCAGTATTTT,.,TRBV7-9,TRBJ2-3,few
CASNKQGRGDIQYF,TGTGCCAGCAATAAACAGGGAAGGGGAGACATTCAGTACTTC,.,TRBV12-3/TRBV12-4,TRBJ2-4,few
CAISIAGGNNEQFF,TGTGCCATCAGTATAGCGGGAGGGAACAATGAGCAGTTCTTC,TRBD2,TRBV10-3,TRBJ2-1,few
CATSRDRRVTDTQYF,TGTGCCACCAGCAGAGATCGTAGGGTCACAGATACGCAGTATTTT,.,TRBV15,TRBJ2-3,many
CASSLVGVGFDEQFF,TGCGCCAGCAGCTTGGTTGGGGTCGGGTTCGATGAGCAGTTCTTC,.,TRBV5-1,TRBJ2-1,.
CASSLEPGQNYEQYF,TGTGCCAGCAGCTTAGAGCCGGGACAGAACTACGAGCAGTACTTC,TRBD1,TRBV7-6,TRBJ2-7,few
CASSLGPGGIEAFF,TGTGCCAGCAGCTTAGGCCCAGGGGGAATTGAAGCTTTCTTT,TRBD1,TRBV11-2,TRBJ1-1,few
CASSIGTSGGRDTQYF,TGTGCCAGCAGTATCGGGACTAGCGGGGGTAGGGATACGCAGTATTTT,TRBD2,TRBV28,TRBJ2-3,few
CAISREYEQYF,TGTGCCATCAGCAGGGAGTACGAGCAGTACTTC,.,TRBV10-3,TRBJ2-7,few
CASSLALAGSADTQYF,TGTGCCAGCAGCTTAGCGCTAGCGGGAAGTGCAGATACGCAGTATTTT,TRBD2,TRBV7-2,TRBJ2-3,.
CASSPDRGANNEQFF,TGTGCCAGCAGTCCTGACAGGGGAGCGAACAATGAGCAGTTCTTC,TRBD1,TRBV6-1,TRBJ2-1,few
CASSLGVGANTGELFF,TGTGCCAGCAGCTTAGGGGTGGGGGCCAACACCGGGGAGCTGTTTTTT,.,TRBV7-2,TRBJ2-2,.
CASSSGLAGVLHEQYF,TGCGCCAGCAGCTCTGGACTAGCGGGAGTTCTCCACGAGCAGTACTTC,TRBD2,TRBV5-1,TRBJ2-7,few